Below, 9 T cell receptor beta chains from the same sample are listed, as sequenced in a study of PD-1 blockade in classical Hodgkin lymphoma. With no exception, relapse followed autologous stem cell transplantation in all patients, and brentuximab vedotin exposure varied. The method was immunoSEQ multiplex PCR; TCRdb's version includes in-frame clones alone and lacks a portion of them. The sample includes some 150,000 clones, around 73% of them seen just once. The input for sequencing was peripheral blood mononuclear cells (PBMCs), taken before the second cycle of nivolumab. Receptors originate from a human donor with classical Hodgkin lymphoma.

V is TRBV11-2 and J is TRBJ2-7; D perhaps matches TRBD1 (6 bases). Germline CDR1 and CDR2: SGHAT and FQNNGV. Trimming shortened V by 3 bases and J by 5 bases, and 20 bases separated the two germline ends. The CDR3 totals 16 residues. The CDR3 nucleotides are TGTGCCAGCAGCTTGACCGGGACACTTTTTGGCCACGAGCAGTACTTC. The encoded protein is CASSLTGTLFGHEQYF. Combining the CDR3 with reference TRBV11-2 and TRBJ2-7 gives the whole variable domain EAGVAQSPRYKIIEKRQSVAFWCNPISGHATLYWYQQILGQGPKLLIQFQNNGVVDDSQLPKDRFSAERLKGVDSTLKIQPAKLEDSAVYLCASSLTGTLFGHEQYFGPGTRLTVT.

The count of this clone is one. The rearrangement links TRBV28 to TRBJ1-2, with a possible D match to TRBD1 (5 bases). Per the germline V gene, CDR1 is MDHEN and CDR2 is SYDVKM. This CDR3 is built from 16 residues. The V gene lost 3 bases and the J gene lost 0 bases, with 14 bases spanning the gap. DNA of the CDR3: TGTGCCAGCAGTTTCTTAGGACGGGGGGCTAACTATGGCTACACCTTC. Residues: CASSFLGRGANYGYTF.

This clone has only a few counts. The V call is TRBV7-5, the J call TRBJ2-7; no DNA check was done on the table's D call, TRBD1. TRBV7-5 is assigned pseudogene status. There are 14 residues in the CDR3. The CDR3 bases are TGTGCCAGAAGGAAACAGGGTAACTCCTACGAGCAGTACTTC. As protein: CARRKQGNSYEQYF.

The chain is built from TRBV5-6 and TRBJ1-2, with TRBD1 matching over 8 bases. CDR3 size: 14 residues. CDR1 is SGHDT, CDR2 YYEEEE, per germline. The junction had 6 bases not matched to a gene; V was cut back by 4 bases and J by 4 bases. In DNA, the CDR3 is TGTGCCAGCAGCCCCAGGGGGCTCGGCTATGGCTACACCTTC. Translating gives CASSPRGLGYGYTF. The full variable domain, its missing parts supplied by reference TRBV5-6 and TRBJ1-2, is DAGVTQSPTHLIKTRGQQVTLRCSPKSGHDTVSWYQQALGQGPQFIFQYYEEEERQRGNFPDRFSGHQFPNYSSELNVNALLLGDSALYLCASSPRGLGYGYTFGSGTRLTVV.

The CDR3 is CASSKVQGKKPGYEQYF. CDR3 DNA: TGTGCCAGCAGCAAAGTACAGGGGAAAAAACCGGGCTACGAGCAGTACTTC. This chain connects TRBV21-1 to TRBJ2-7; the DNA was not compared with TRBD1, the D call given in the table. TRBV21-1 is noted as a pseudogene. The length of the CDR3 is 17 residues.

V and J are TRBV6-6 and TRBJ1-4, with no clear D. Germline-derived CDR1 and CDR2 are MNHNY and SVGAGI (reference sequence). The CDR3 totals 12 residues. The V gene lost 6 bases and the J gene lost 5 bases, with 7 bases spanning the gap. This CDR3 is CASSFLNEKLFF. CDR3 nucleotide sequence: TGTGCCAGCAGCTTCTTAAATGAAAAACTGTTTTTT.

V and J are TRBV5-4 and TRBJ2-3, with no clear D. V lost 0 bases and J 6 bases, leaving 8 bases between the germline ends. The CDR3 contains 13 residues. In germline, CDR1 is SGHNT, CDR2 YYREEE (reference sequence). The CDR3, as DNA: TGTGCCAGCAGCTTGGCTAACCGGGATACGCAGTATTTT. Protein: CASSLANRDTQYF.

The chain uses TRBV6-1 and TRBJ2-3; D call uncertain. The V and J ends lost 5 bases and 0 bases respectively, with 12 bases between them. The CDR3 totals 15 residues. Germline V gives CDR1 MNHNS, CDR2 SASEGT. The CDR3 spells CASSWTHSSTDTQYF. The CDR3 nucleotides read TGTGCCAGCAGTTGGACGCATTCTAGCACAGATACGCAGTATTTT.

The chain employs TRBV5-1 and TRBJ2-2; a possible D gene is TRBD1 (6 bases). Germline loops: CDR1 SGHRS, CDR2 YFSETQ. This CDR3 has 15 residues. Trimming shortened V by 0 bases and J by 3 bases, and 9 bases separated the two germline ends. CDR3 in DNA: TGCGCCAGCAGCTTGGACAGGGCGGACACCGGGGAGCTGTTTTTT. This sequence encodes CASSLDRADTGELFF.